What follows are 2 T cell receptor beta chains derived from one specimen sequenced in a study of blood T cell repertoires in COVID-19. Only in-frame clones appear in the TCRdb table, and some are missing; sequencing was by immunoSEQ multiplex PCR. The sample has under 300,000 clones; around nine tenths are singletons. Source material: PBMCs or T cells enriched from blood (not recorded which). These receptor sequences come from a woman in her thirties or forties who had recovered from COVID-19.

This chain joins TRBV9 and TRBJ2-3, with D tentatively TRBD1 (6 bases). This CDR3 has 16 amino acids. The V gene lost 0 bases and the J gene lost 4 bases, with 15 bases spanning the gap. CDR1 is SGDLS and CDR2 is YYNGEE in the germline V gene. CDR3 coding DNA: TGTGCCAGCAGCGTAGGTGGCAGGGGAGTCCCAGATACGCAGTATTTT. Protein sequence: CASSVGGRGVPDTQYF.

The chain employs TRBV12-5 and TRBJ1-1, with 7 bases that match TRBD1. The J segment lost 6 bases and the V segment lost 6 bases, leaving 4 bases of the junction unmatched. Germline V gene sequence: CDR1 LGHNT, CDR2 FRNRAP. The CDR3 extends over 12 amino acids. CDR3 protein: CASGPTGSEAFF. The CDR3 DNA reads as TGTGCTAGTGGCCCGACAGGGTCTGAAGCTTTCTTT.